Below are 25 T cell receptor beta chains sequenced from a single sample in a study of blood T cells in healthy people across ages. It was with a sample-barcoded 5' primer and a J-beta primer mix that a second PCR of roughly 7 to 12 cycles was run. TCRdb reanalysed the 5' RACE reads using MiXCR and keeps one entry per CDR3 protein. The sample includes about 780,000 distinct CDR3 sequences, 46% of them seen just once. Material: blood. These receptor sequences come from an elderly man in good health.

A few counts support this clonotype. The chain links TRBV28 to TRBJ2-1; 12 bases are a match to TRBD2. This CDR3 region has 16 residues. J was trimmed by 7 bases and V by 5 bases; bases with no gene match: 9. In germline, CDR1 is MDHEN, CDR2 SYDVKM. The CDR3 loop is CASSVLAGGPFNEQFF. DNA of the CDR3: TGTGCCAGCAGTGTTCTAGCGGGAGGGCCTTTTAATGAGCAGTTCTTC.

This chain links TRBV2 with TRBJ2-7, with TRBD2 matching 11 bases. CDR1 and CDR2 (germline): SNHLY, FYNNEI. J lost 7 bases, V lost 2 bases, and 10 bases had no gene match. This CDR3 comprises 16 residues. Here the CDR3 reads CASSERIAGGRNEQYF. CDR3 nucleotide sequence: TGTGCCAGCAGTGAAAGAATAGCGGGAGGGCGGAATGAGCAGTACTTC.

CDR3 coding DNA: TGTGCCAGCAGGCACACGGGGCTAGCGGGAGCCTTCTACAATGAGCAGTTCTTC. Translating gives CASRHTGLAGAFYNEQFF. The rearrangement uses TRBV7-9 and TRBJ2-1; 10 nucleotides align to TRBD2. Germline V lookup: CDR1 SEHNR, CDR2 FQNEAQ (reference sequence). The CDR3 is 18 amino acids. V trimming: 6 bases; J trimming: 3 bases; junction bases outside the gene matches: 14.

This clonotype was counted only a few times. With a much larger clone just one base away, this may be a read error. The V call is TRBV9, the J call TRBJ1-4; 12 bases are a match to TRBD1. Germline values: CDR1 SGDLS, CDR2 YYNGEE. The CDR3 is 15 amino acids. V trimming: 4 bases; J trimming: 12 bases; junction bases outside the gene matches: 10. The CDR3 DNA reads as TGTGCCAGCAGCTTAGGGACAGGGGGCAACGAAGAACTGTTTTTT. Translated, it gives CASSLGTGGNEELFF.

V gene TRBV12-3 or TRBV12-4 combines with J gene TRBJ2-7; 10 bases align to TRBD2. The V and J ends lost 5 bases and 2 bases, in that order; junction bases with no gene match: 6. The CDR3 runs to 15 residues. The CDR3 DNA reads TGTGCCAGCAGTCATCCGACTAGCGGGCCCTACGAGCAGTACTTC. This encodes CASSHPTSGPYEQYF.

This clonotype has at least ten counts. The V and J genes are TRBV3-1 and TRBJ1-5; no clear D. Between the trimmed V and J ends, which lost 3 bases and 4 bases, there was a span of 7 bases. Looked up from germline, CDR1 is LGHDT and CDR2 is YNNKEL (reference sequence). The CDR3 has 13 residues. The CDR3 nucleotides read TGTGCCAGCAGCCAGGGCGGTAATCAGCCCCAGCATTTT. This sequence encodes CASSQGGNQPQHF.

This clonotype was observed at least ten times. The chain uses TRBV7-2 and TRBJ2-1; the match to TRBD1 covers 8 bases. CDR1 and CDR2 from the germline V gene are SGHTA and FQGNSA. The CDR3 sequence is 15 residues long. The J segment lost 10 bases and the V segment lost 1 base, leaving 9 bases of the junction unmatched. CDR3 loop: CASSLVQGAGYEQFF. The CDR3 DNA sequence: TGTGCCAGCAGCTTAGTGCAGGGGGCTGGATACGAGCAGTTCTTC.

The genes are TRBV7-3 and TRBJ2-3; no firm D call. V lost 5 bases and J lost 8, with 20 bases in between. Germline values: CDR1 SGHTA, CDR2 FQGTGA. The CDR3 spans 15 residues. For the CDR3, the DNA is TGTGCCAGCAGCGAATCACACGATCCAGGAACTACGCAGTATTTT. Its translation is CASSESHDPGTTQYF.

This clonotype was recorded a few times. J is TRBJ2-5 and V is TRBV3-1; 9 nucleotides agree with TRBD2. CDR1 LGHDT and CDR2 YNNKEL come from the germline V gene (reference sequence). The CDR3 has 15 amino acids. V shed 3 bases and J 3 bases; nucleotides not matched to a gene: 5. The CDR3 sequence: CASSHNSGSKETQYF. CDR3 in DNA: TGTGCCAGCAGCCACAATAGCGGGAGTAAAGAGACCCAGTACTTC.

This clonotype occurred many times. Being one base from a much bigger clone, this may be a read error. The gene calls are TRBV7-2 and TRBJ2-1; TRBD2 aligns across 9 bases. The CDR3 extends over 15 amino acids. Trimming cost V 5 bases and J 8 bases; bases outside gene matches: 10. Per the germline V gene, CDR1 is SGHTA and CDR2 is FQGNSA. The chain's CDR3 is CASSPVGGRAHEQFF. The CDR3 region has the DNA TGTGCCAGCAGCCCCGTAGGCGGGAGGGCCCATGAGCAGTTCTTC.

The chain links TRBV28 to TRBJ1-4; D is unresolved. V was shortened by 0 bases and J by 3 bases, with 8 bases between the two germline ends. Germline loops: CDR1 MDHEN, CDR2 SYDVKM. The CDR3 loop spans 15 amino acids. The CDR3 loop reads CASSLWAGANEKLFF. CDR3 in DNA: TGTGCCAGCAGTTTATGGGCAGGAGCTAATGAAAAACTGTTTTTT.

The rearrangement joins TRBV28 to TRBJ2-1; 7 bases line up with TRBD2. TRBJ2-7 explains the end of the DNA better; the J call may be wrong. The CDR3 length is 15 residues. Germline V gene lookup returns CDR1 MDHEN and CDR2 SYDVKM. The CDR3 coding sequence is TGTGCCAGCAGTTTGGGAGGGAACCACTACAATGAGCAGTACTTC. It codes for CASSLGGNHYNEQYF.

The chain uses TRBV2 and TRBJ2-5, with 10 bases lining up with TRBD2. CDR1 SNHLY and CDR2 FYNNEI come from the germline V gene. V was clipped by 3 bases and J by 7 bases; unmatched bases: 11. The CDR3 consists of 16 residues. The CDR3: CASSDGLAVGLWTQYF. The CDR3 DNA reads as TGTGCCAGCAGTGACGGACTAGCGGTGGGTTTGTGGACCCAGTACTTC.

The chain has TRBV11-2 and TRBJ2-1; 11 bases align to TRBD2. The CDR3 is 17 amino acids. V lost 1 base, J lost 8 bases, and 10 bases stayed unmatched. The germline V gene encodes CDR1 SGHAT and CDR2 FQNNGV. Here the CDR3 DNA reads TGTGCCAGCAGCTTAGGTTTGTCTAGCGGGAGGTTGGATGAGCAGTTCTTC. This codes for CASSLGLSSGRLDEQFF.

V usage is TRBV20-1 and J usage is TRBJ2-1; D unclear. Germline CDR1 DFQATT, CDR2 SNEGSKA (reference sequence). The CDR3 is 17 residues long. The V end was cut by 6 bases, the J end by 10 bases, with 31 bases between. The CDR3: CSALRKGPGLPLPEQFF. CDR3 nucleotides: TGCAGTGCCCTAAGAAAAGGTCCGGGCTTACCCCTTCCAGAGCAGTTCTTC.

This chain links TRBV20-1 with TRBJ2-5, with a weak D call TRBD2 (5 bases). Germline V gene data show CDR1 as DFQATT and CDR2 as SNEGSKA (reference sequence). V dropped 5 bases and J dropped 2 bases, with 9 bases sitting between them. This CDR3 region has 12 residues. Here the CDR3 DNA reads TGCAGTGCTTTAGCGAGACAAGAGACCCAGTACTTC. It is translated as CSALARQETQYF.

J is TRBJ2-7 and V is TRBV7-2; 10 bases are shared with TRBD2. Germline CDR1 reads SGHTA; CDR2 reads FQGNSA. The J segment lost 7 bases and the V segment lost 2 bases, leaving 11 bases of the junction unmatched. This CDR3 has 16 amino acids. The CDR3 here is CASSLSGGVPPLEQYF. DNA of the CDR3: TGTGCCAGCAGCTTAAGCGGGGGGGTCCCACCCTTGGAGCAGTACTTC.

Points on this clonotype: With a much larger clone just one base away, this may be a read error. This chain connects TRBV29-1 to TRBJ2-5; the match to TRBD2 covers 8 bases. The V gene end was trimmed by 4 bases and the J gene end by 11 bases; junction bases not matched to a gene: 15. The germline V gene encodes CDR1 SQVTM and CDR2 ANQGSEA. The CDR3 totals 14 residues. CDR3 sequence: CSVALGLETSAQYF. CDR3 DNA sequence: TGCAGCGTTGCTCTGGGACTAGAAACATCTGCGCAGTACTTC. The whole variable domain, remainder taken from reference TRBV29-1 and TRBJ2-5, is SAVISQKPSRDICQRGTSLTIQCQVDSQVTMMFWYRQQPGQSLTLIATANQGSEATYESGFVIDKFPISRPNLTFSTLTVSNMSPEDSSIYLCSVALGLETSAQYFGPGTRLLVL.

This clonotype was picked up a small number of times. The chain carries TRBV15 and TRBJ2-5, with 9 bases identical to TRBD1. Germline V gives CDR1 LNHNV, CDR2 YYDKDF (reference sequence). V trimming: 3 bases; J trimming: 5 bases; junction bases outside the gene matches: 7. The CDR3 runs 15 residues. Here the CDR3 reads CATSSLGQGFETQYF. CDR3 DNA sequence: TGTGCCACCAGCAGTCTGGGACAGGGTTTTGAGACCCAGTACTTC. Full variable domain (missing parts from reference TRBV15 and TRBJ2-5): DAMVIQNPRYQVTQFGKPVTLSCSQTLNHNVMYWYQQKSSQAPKLLFHYYDKDFNNEADTPDNFQSRRPNTSFCFLDIRSPGLGDTAMYLCATSSLGQGFETQYFGPGTRLLVL.

DNA of the CDR3: TGTGCCAGCAGCCCCCCTACAGGGGCTCCCACTGAAGCTTTCTTT. Translated: CASSPPTGAPTEAFF. This rearrangement joins TRBV7-9 to TRBJ1-1, with TRBD1 identical over 7 bases. CDR1 and CDR2 (germline): SEHNR, FQNEAQ (reference sequence). The CDR3 has 15 residues. V lost 5 bases, J lost 4 bases, and 10 bases stayed unmatched.

This clonotype was counted a few times. The V call is TRBV5-1, the J call TRBJ2-7; 13 positions match TRBD2. Germline loops: CDR1 SGHRS, CDR2 YFSETQ. With V trimmed by 4 bases and J by 0 bases, 7 bases remained unmatched. This CDR3 region has 17 residues. CDR3 sequence reads: CASSKGTSGVSSYEQYF. DNA for the CDR3: TGCGCCAGCAGCAAAGGGACTAGCGGGGTAAGCTCCTACGAGCAGTACTTC.

This clonotype was seen only a few times. V and J are TRBV29-1 and TRBJ2-6, with D possibly matching TRBD2 (6 bases). This CDR3 spans 19 amino acids. Germline lookup yields CDR1 SQVTM and CDR2 ANQGSEA. The ends were cut back, 4 bases at V and 0 bases at J, with 22 bases in the middle. In DNA form, the CDR3 reads TGCAGCGTTGTTGCGGGGTTGTGGACGGAGAGCTCTGGGGCCAACGTCCTGACTTTC. It encodes CSVVAGLWTESSGANVLTF.

The genes are TRBV5-5 and TRBJ2-7; D call uncertain. Germline assignment: CDR1 SGHKS and CDR2 YYEKEE (reference sequence). The CDR3 spans 13 residues. V was shortened by 6 bases and J by 0 bases, with 10 bases between the two germline ends. CDR3 nucleotide sequence: TGTGCCAGCACCCCGACGAGCTCCTACGAGCAGTACTTC. It translates to CASTPTSSYEQYF.

A single count supports this clonotype. This chain links TRBV3-1 with TRBJ1-4; 7 bases line up with TRBD1. The germline V gene has CDR1 LGHDT and CDR2 YNNKEL (reference sequence). The length of the CDR3 is 15 residues. Trimming cost V 4 bases and J 7 bases; bases outside gene matches: 9. In DNA form, the CDR3 reads TGTGCCAGCAGCCGGGAGCCGGGACAGCGTGAAAAACTGTTTTTT. It encodes CASSREPGQREKLFF.

The V gene is TRBV11-2, the J gene TRBJ2-1; TRBD1 aligns across 9 bases. CDR1 is SGHAT, CDR2 FQNNGV, per germline. The CDR3 runs 16 residues. Trimming cost V 5 bases and J 6 bases; bases outside gene matches: 11. CDR3 in amino acids: CASSVARDRVLNEQFF. The CDR3 nucleotides read TGTGCCAGCAGCGTCGCCCGGGACAGGGTTCTCAATGAGCAGTTCTTC.